This T cell receptor beta chain was observed in a study of blood T cell repertoires in COVID-19. Study-wide context: Whether acute or convalescent, the COVID-19 samples came from the United States, Italy and Spain. The analysed material was cDNA or gDNA that came from T cells, B-cell-depleted T cells, or PBMCs.

In the authors' workflow: How many nucleated cells were present was estimated from reference gene primer amplification. Assay used: immunoSEQ multiplex PCR; TCRdb lists only in-frame clones, some missing. The D gene and trimming were derived from the DNA, and the V and J assignments and clone size from that table. Here the sample spans about 78,000 clones, almost 90% being singletons. CDR3 length equals 13 residues. In germline, CDR1 is MDHEN, CDR2 SYDVKM. V dropped 4 bases and J dropped 6 bases, with 13 bases sitting between them. The sequencing input was peripheral blood. The receptor was isolated from a woman of 80 years or more with active or convalescent COVID-19. The chain recombines TRBV28 with TRBJ2-7, with D perhaps TRBD1 (5 bases). The CDR3 nucleotides are TGTGCCAGCAGTTCAAACAGGTTAGGCGAGCAGTACTTC. Translation gives CASSSNRLGEQYF.